Here is one TCR beta chain with its context. Using its own MiXCR run on the reads, TCRdb lists one record per CDR3 protein. The sample lists around 240,000 distinct CDR3 sequences, approximately 22% occurring once. The data are from a study of T cell repertoires in cytomegalovirus infection. This CDR3 comprises 14 residues. V was shortened by 6 bases and J by 3 bases, with 17 bases between the two germline ends. Germline values: CDR1 SQVTM, CDR2 ANQGSEA. What was sequenced was CD8+ T cells from PBMCs. This TCR was sampled from a human donor in good health (CMV status not recorded). Some clones in this sample may be carry-over from other donors' samples. The chain couples TRBV29-1 to TRBJ1-1, with D possibly matching TRBD1 (6 bases). This chain's CDR3 is CSVLRGVRDTEAFF. Written as DNA, the CDR3 is TGCAGCGTCCTAAGGGGGGTCAGGGACACTGAAGCTTTCTTT.